What follows are 9 T cell receptor beta chains derived from one specimen sequenced in a study of blood T cell repertoires in COVID-19. Assay: immunoSEQ multiplex PCR; the TCRdb copy retains only in-frame clones and omits some. The data show some 170,000 clones, with around 80% seen just once and 12% to 15% held by the top ten. Input material: PBMCs or T cells enriched from blood (not recorded which). These TCRs come from a middle-aged man who had recovered from COVID-19.

V and J are TRBV29-1 and TRBJ1-1; 11 bases agree with TRBD1. There are 13 residues in the CDR3. Germline CDR1 reads SQVTM; CDR2 reads ANQGSEA. With V trimmed by 7 bases and J by 1 base, 2 bases remained unmatched. The CDR3, as DNA: TGCAGCGCTGGACAGGGGGCGAACACTGAAGCTTTCTTT. It encodes CSAGQGANTEAFF.

V is TRBV5-1 and J is TRBJ2-2; 9 positions match TRBD1. The V and J ends lost 4 bases and 6 bases, in that order; junction bases with no gene match: 7. Germline CDR1 is SGHRS and CDR2 is YFSETQ. CDR3 length: 15 amino acids. CDR3: CASSIGQGLSGELFF. The CDR3 nucleotides read TGCGCCAGCAGCATAGGACAGGGGTTGTCCGGGGAGCTGTTTTTT.

This sequence joins TRBV3-1 (or the pseudogene TRBV3-2) and TRBJ1-2; D is unresolved. V was shortened by 2 bases and J by 3 bases, with 7 bases between the two germline ends. CDR3 size: 13 residues. Germline V gene data show CDR1 as LGHDT and CDR2 as YNNKEL (reference sequence). CDR3 sequence reads: CASSQLSHYGYTF. The CDR3 bases are TGTGCCAGCAGCCAATTGAGTCACTATGGCTACACCTTC.

This clone showed up just once. The V gene is TRBV7-9, the J gene TRBJ2-5, with TRBD2 identical over 11 bases. The trim removed 8 bases at V and 3 bases at J, leaving 11 bases unmatched. Per the germline V gene, CDR1 is SEHNR and CDR2 is FQNEAQ (reference sequence). This CDR3 is 16 amino acids long. CDR3: CASGTSGGAPKETQYF. In nucleotides, the CDR3 is TGTGCCAGCGGAACTAGCGGGGGAGCTCCCAAAGAGACCCAGTACTTC.

The chain combines TRBV3-1 (or the pseudogene TRBV3-2) with TRBJ1-5, with a weak D call TRBD1 (5 bases). The CDR3 length is 14 residues. Trimming stripped 6 bases from V and 3 bases from J, with 12 bases between. The germline gives CDR1 LGHDT, CDR2 YNNKEL (reference sequence). This CDR3 reads CASSPRQPNQPQHF. CDR3 bases: TGTGCCAGCAGTCCCCGACAGCCCAATCAGCCCCAGCATTTT.

The V gene is TRBV27, the J gene TRBJ2-5, with TRBD1 matching 8 bases. CDR3 size: 14 residues. Per germline, CDR1 MNHEY and CDR2 SMNVEV (reference sequence). Germline trimming cut 6 bases from V and 3 bases from J; bases unmatched to any gene: 6. The CDR3 reads CASRPGGGKETQYF. The CDR3 DNA reads TGTGCCAGCAGACCAGGGGGCGGAAAAGAGACCCAGTACTTC.

The rearrangement joins TRBV11-3 to TRBJ2-5, with D possibly TRBD1 on 5 matching bases. The CDR3 spans 14 residues. Germline CDR1 SGHNT, CDR2 YENEEA. V was pared by 5 bases and J by 3 bases, with 13 bases between. The CDR3 DNA reads as TGTGCCAGCAGCCATCCAGGGCACGAAGAGACCCAGTACTTC. Translation gives CASSHPGHEETQYF.

The chain uses TRBV9 and TRBJ1-1, with TRBD1 as a possible D gene (6 bases). Germline V gene lookup returns CDR1 SGDLS and CDR2 YYNGEE. The CDR3 is 14 residues long. Between the trimmed V and J ends, which lost 3 bases and 1 base, there was a span of 10 bases. In nucleotides, the CDR3 is TGTGCCAGCAGCGGGAACAGGGCGAACACTGAAGCTTTCTTT. It is translated as CASSGNRANTEAFF.

This chain links TRBV5-1 with TRBJ1-1; TRBD1 matches at 8 bases. Germline V gene lookup returns CDR1 SGHRS and CDR2 YFSETQ. V dropped 4 bases and J dropped 6; count of bases not matched to a gene: 5. CDR3 length: 13 amino acids. Written as DNA, the CDR3 is TGCGCCAGCAGCCTAGGACAGGGCCCTGAAGCTTTCTTT. This sequence encodes CASSLGQGPEAFF.